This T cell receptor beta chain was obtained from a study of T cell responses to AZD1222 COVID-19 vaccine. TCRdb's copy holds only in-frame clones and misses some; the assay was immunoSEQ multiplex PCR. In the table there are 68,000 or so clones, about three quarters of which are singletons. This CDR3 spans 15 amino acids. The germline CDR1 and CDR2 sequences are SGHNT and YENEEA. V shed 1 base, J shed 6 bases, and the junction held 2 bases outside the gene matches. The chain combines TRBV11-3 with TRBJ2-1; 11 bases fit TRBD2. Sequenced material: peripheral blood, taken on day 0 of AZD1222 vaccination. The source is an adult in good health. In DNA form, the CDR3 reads TGTGCCAGCAGCTTAGGACTAGCGGGGATCAATGAGCAGTTCTTC. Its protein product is CASSLGLAGINEQFF.